This T cell receptor beta chain derives from a study of T-cell reconstitution after alpha-beta-depleted transplantation in children. Findings and caveats of the study: Approximately two months post-transplant, alpha-beta T cells reportedly originated from several hundred expanded graft clones. Once a year had passed after transplant, T-cell counts and diversity came mostly from newly produced T cells.

Concerning this clonotype itself: Its antigen is currently unknown.

The TCRbeta library was prepared with unique molecular identifiers. MiXCR, applied by TCRdb to the PCR reads, yields one record per CDR3 protein. Of about 240,000 distinct CDR3 sequences listed, 25% were seen once; the top ten hold roughly 2.6%. V was pared by 2 bases and J by 6 bases, with 13 bases between. This CDR3 is 14 amino acids long. Looked up from germline, CDR1 is SGHTA and CDR2 is FQGNSA. The V gene is TRBV7-2, the J gene TRBJ1-2; D unclear. The sample consisted of PBMCs, taken before TCRalphabeta/CD19-depleted stem cell transplant. This sequence was found in a girl aged 2-15 years with Fanconi anemia, due to receive a stem cell transplant. The CDR3 reads CASSLSADYDGYTF. In nucleotides, the CDR3 is TGTGCCAGCAGCTTAAGCGCGGATTATGATGGCTACACCTTC.